A selection of T cell receptor beta chains follows, all from one sample in a study of blood T cell repertoires in COVID-19. The protocol was immunoSEQ multiplex PCR, while the TCRdb copy is restricted to in-frame clones and leaves out a portion. The sample shows a few hundred thousand clones, around four fifths of them seen only once. Specimen: peripheral blood. The receptors here all came from a woman of 80 years or more with active or convalescent COVID-19. The CDR3 runs from the conserved cysteine through the conserved F or W. The D gene is left open where the match is weak. Not all rows give a size; the values are once, few, many and, for expanded clones, a class.

DNA: TGCGCCAGCAGCCCCGGACTAGCTGTAGATACGCAGTATTTT; CDR3: CASSPGLAVDTQYF; V: TRBV5-1; D: TRBD2; length: 14; size: NA; J: TRBJ2-3
DNA: TGCGCCAGCAGCTCCCGACAGGGTCCTGGAAACACCATATATTTT; CDR3: CASSSRQGPGNTIYF; V: TRBV4-3; D: TRBD1; length: 15; size: NA; J: TRBJ1-3
DNA: TGTGCCAGCTTTTTAAAATATGACGACAGGGGGATCAATCAGCCCCAGCATTTT; CDR3: CASFLKYDDRGINQPQHF; V: TRBV28; D: TRBD1; length: 18; size: NA; J: TRBJ1-5
DNA: TGTGCCAGCAGCTTAGGAGGGGGACAGCCCAAGCAGTTCTTC; CDR3: CASSLGGGQPKQFF; V: TRBV11-3; D: TRBD1; length: 14; size: NA; J: TRBJ2-1
DNA: TGCGCCAGCAGCTTGGTTCGGACTAGCGGGGGGACGACAGATACGCAGTATTTT; CDR3: CASSLVRTSGGTTDTQYF; V: TRBV5-1; D: TRBD2; length: 18; size: NA; J: TRBJ2-3
DNA: TGTGCCAGCACGTCTAGCGGGGGCTACGAGCAGTACTTC; CDR3: CASTSSGGYEQYF; V: TRBV2; D: TRBD2; length: 13; size: NA; J: TRBJ2-7
DNA: TGTGCCAGCAGCCAACGGAGTAATGAAAAACTGTTTTTT; CDR3: CASSQRSNEKLFF; V: TRBV12-3/TRBV12-4; D: NA; length: 13; size: NA; J: TRBJ1-4
DNA: TGTGCCAGCAGCTTACTGAGAGTGAACACTGAAGCTTTCTTT; CDR3: CASSLLRVNTEAFF; V: TRBV7-2; D: NA; length: 14; size: few; J: TRBJ1-1
DNA: TGTGCCAGCTCACCACCCGGGGGGTCCTACAATGAGCAGTTCTTC; CDR3: CASSPPGGSYNEQFF; V: TRBV18; D: TRBD2; length: 15; size: NA; J: TRBJ2-1
DNA: TGTGCCAGCAACCCCGACAGGCTGGGCCCCGCTTTCTTT; CDR3: CASNPDRLGPAFF; V: TRBV11-3; D: NA; length: 13; size: NA; J: TRBJ1-1
DNA: TGTGCCAGCAGCTTAATCGAGGGGGCGGGTGAGCAGTTCTTC; CDR3: CASSLIEGAGEQFF; V: TRBV7-3; D: TRBD1; length: 14; size: NA; J: TRBJ2-1
DNA: TGCAGTGCTAGTAATTTGGCGGGAGGATGGAACGAGCAGTACTTC; CDR3: CSASNLAGGWNEQYF; V: TRBV20-1; D: TRBD2; length: 15; size: NA; J: TRBJ2-7
DNA: TGTGCCAGTGGGACTAGCGGGAGGGGGGCCTACAATGAGCAGTTCTTC; CDR3: CASGTSGRGAYNEQFF; V: TRBV9; D: TRBD2; length: 16; size: NA; J: TRBJ2-1
DNA: TGTGCCAGCAGCCAAGACCGCGGTGGAGAGACCCAGTACTTC; CDR3: CASSQDRGGETQYF; V: TRBV4-2; D: NA; length: 14; size: few; J: TRBJ2-5
DNA: TGTGCCAGCTCTGAGCGGGAAGTTACCTACAATGAGCAGTTCTTC; CDR3: CASSEREVTYNEQFF; V: TRBV4-2; D: TRBD2; length: 15; size: once; J: TRBJ2-1